Many counts were recorded for the clone carrying this TCR beta chain. TCRdb itself ran the 5' RACE reads through MiXCR, one entry per CDR3 protein. The sample has approximately 350,000 distinct CDR3 sequences, 25% to 30% seen once; the top ten hold about 13%. This entry is derived from a study of T-cell memory formation after mild COVID-19. J gave up 1 base and V 3 bases, and 6 bases lay outside the gene matches. The CDR3 totals 15 residues. The V gene's germline CDR1 is SGHNT and CDR2 YYREEE (reference sequence). The V call is TRBV5-4, the J call TRBJ2-5; 7 bases map to TRBD2. This sequence was found in an adult woman who had mild COVID-19 (a few samples of this study predate the infection). Cell type and time point are not known. Input material: PBMCs or a T cell subset sorted from them (not recorded which). As DNA, the CDR3 is TGTGCCAGCAGCTCCAGACTAGCAGGCCAAGAGACCCAGTACTTC. Its translation is CASSSRLAGQETQYF.